The present TCR beta chain was sequenced within a study of CD8 T cell repertoires and HIV-1 epitope variants. Notes on the study in general: This assay reports beta chains of antigen-expanded cells, not T cell function.

The CDR3 has 15 residues. The germline gives CDR1 GTSNPN, CDR2 SVGIG (reference sequence). V trimming: 2 bases; J trimming: 3 bases; junction bases outside the gene matches: 3. As for this clone: Antigen unknown.

Sequencing of TCR beta CDR3 used immunoSEQ survey depth. The method was immunoSEQ multiplex PCR; TCRdb's version includes in-frame clones alone and lacks a portion of them. The repertoire holds 5,500 to 7,000 clones, with more than 60% as singletons. Sequences were obtained from cultured CD8+ T cells derived from PBMCs. This sequence was found in a male donor with HIV. The rearrangement joins TRBV30 to TRBJ2-1; 11 positions match TRBD2. CDR3 in DNA: TGTGCCTGGAGTACTACTAGCGGGGGCTACAATGAGCAGTTCTTC. Translated, it gives CAWSTTSGGYNEQFF.